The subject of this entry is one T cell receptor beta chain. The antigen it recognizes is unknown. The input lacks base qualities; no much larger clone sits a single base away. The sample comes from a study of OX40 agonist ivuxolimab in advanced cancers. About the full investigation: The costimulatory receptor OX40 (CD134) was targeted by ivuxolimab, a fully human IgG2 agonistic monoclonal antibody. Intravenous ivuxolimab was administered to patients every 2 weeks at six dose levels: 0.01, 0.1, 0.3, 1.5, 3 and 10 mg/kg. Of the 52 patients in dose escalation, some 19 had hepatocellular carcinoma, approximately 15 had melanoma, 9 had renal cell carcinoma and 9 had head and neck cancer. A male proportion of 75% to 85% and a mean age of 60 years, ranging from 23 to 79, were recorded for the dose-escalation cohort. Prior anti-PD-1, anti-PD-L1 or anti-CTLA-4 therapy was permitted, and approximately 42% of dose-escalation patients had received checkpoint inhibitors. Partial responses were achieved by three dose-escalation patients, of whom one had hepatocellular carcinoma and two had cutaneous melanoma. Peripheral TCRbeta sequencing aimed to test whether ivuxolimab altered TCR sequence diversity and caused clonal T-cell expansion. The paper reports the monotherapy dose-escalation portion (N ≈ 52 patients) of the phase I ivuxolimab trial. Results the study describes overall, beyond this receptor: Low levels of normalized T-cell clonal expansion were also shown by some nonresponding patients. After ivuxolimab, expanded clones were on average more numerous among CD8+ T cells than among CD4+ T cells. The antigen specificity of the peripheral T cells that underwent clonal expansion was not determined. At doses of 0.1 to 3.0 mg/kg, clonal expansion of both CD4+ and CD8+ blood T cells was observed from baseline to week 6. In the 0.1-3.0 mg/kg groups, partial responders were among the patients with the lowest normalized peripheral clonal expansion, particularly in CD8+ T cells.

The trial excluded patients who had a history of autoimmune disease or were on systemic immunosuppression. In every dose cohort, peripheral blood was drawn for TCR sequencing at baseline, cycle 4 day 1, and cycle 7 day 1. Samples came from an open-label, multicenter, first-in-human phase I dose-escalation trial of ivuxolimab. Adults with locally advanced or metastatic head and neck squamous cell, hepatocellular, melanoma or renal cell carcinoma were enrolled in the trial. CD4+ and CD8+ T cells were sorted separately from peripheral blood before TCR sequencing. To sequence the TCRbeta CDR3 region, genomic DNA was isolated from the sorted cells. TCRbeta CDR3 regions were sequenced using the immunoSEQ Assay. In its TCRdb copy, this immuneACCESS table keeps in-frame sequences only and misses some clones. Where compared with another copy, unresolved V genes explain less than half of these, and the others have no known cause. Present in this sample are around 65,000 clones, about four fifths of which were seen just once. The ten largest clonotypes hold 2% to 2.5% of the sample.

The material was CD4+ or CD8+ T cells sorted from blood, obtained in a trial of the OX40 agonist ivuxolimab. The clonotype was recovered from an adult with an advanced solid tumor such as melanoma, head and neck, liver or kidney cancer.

The DNA sequence reads TGTGCCAGCAGCGAGGACAGAGCCTATGGCTACACCTTC. Translation gives CASSEDRAYGYTF. The sequence is built from TRBV5-4 and TRBJ1-2; the D region possibly corresponds to TRBD1 (6 bases align). The CDR3, cysteine through phenylalanine, is 13 amino acids long. Solely the CDR3 DNA is kept, with 39 bases framed from the first base. Based on the germline V gene (reference sequence), the CDR1 and CDR2 sequences are SGHNT and YYREEE. V sheds 4 bases and J sheds 4 bases, leaving 11 bases between their ends.